The source of this T cell receptor beta chain is a study of blood T cell repertoires in COVID-19. Trimming cost V 3 bases and J 0 bases; bases outside gene matches: 8. Germline V lookup: CDR1 SGHNT, CDR2 YYREEE (reference sequence). The CDR3 runs to 17 residues. TCRdb's copy holds only in-frame clones and misses some; the assay was immunoSEQ multiplex PCR. The data hold 300,000 to 450,000 clones, with 85% observed a single time. The chain is built from TRBV5-4 and TRBJ1-4, with 7 bases aligning to TRBD1. The sample consisted of peripheral blood. The source is a young woman with acute or convalescent COVID-19. In nucleotides, the CDR3 is TGTGCCAGCAGCTCCGGGACAGTGGGGCCAACTAATGAAAAACTGTTTTTT. It encodes CASSSGTVGPTNEKLFF.